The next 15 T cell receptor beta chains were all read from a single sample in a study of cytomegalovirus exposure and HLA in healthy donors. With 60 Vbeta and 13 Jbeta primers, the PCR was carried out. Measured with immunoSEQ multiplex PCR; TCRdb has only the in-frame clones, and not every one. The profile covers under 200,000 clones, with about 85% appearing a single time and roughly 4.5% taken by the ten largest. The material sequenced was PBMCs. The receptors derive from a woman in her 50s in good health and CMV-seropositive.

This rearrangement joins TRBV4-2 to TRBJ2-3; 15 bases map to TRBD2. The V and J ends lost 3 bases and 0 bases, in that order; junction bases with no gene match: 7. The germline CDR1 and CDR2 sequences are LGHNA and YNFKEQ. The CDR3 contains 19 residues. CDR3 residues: CASSQHRTSGGASTDTQYF. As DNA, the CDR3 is TGTGCCAGCAGCCAGCACCGGACTAGCGGGGGGGCTAGCACAGATACGCAGTATTTT.

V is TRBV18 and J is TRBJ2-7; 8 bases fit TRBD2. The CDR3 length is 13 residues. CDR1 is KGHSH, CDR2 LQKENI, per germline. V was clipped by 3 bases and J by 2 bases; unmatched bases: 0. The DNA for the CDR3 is TGTGCCAGCTCACCGGGACTAGCCTACGAGCAGTACTTC. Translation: CASSPGLAYEQYF.

Here the CDR3 reads CASSLQVTSQETQYF. The CDR3 DNA reads TGCGCCAGCAGCCTCCAGGTGACGTCTCAAGAGACCCAGTACTTC. The gene calls are TRBV5-1 and TRBJ2-5; no reliable D call. This CDR3 spans 15 amino acids. Germline lookup yields CDR1 SGHRS and CDR2 YFSETQ. With 4 bases removed from V and 2 bases from J, the gap between germline ends came to 15 bases.

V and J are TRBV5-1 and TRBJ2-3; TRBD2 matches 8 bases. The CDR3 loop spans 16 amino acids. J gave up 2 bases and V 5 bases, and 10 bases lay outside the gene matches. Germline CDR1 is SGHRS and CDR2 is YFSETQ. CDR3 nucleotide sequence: TGCGCCAGCAGGGGGGGCGGGGGGCCTTCCACAGATACGCAGTATTTT. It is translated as CASRGGGGPSTDTQYF.

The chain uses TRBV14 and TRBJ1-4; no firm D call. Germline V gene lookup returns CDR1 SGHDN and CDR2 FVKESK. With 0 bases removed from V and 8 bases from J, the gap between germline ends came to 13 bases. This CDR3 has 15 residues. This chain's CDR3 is CASSQDWSFGEKLFF. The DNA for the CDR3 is TGTGCCAGCAGCCAAGATTGGTCCTTCGGGGAAAAACTGTTTTTT.

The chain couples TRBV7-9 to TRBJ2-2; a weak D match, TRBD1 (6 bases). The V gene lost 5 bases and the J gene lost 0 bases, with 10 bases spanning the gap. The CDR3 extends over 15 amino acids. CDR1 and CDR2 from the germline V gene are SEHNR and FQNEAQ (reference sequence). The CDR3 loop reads CASSNRETNTGELFF. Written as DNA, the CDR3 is TGTGCCAGCAGCAACAGGGAGACGAACACCGGGGAGCTGTTTTTT.

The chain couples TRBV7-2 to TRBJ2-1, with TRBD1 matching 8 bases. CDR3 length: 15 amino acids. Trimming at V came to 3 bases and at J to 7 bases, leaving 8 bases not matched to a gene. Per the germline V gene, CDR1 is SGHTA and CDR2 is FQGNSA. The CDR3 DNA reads TGTGCCAGCAGCTTGGCCAGGGGGCGAATAAATGAGCAGTTCTTC. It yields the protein CASSLARGRINEQFF.

The CDR3 bases are TGTGCCAGCAGTTACAGGGAGTCTAGCACAGATACGCAGTATTTT. Its translation: CASSYRESSTDTQYF. The chain recombines TRBV6-6 with TRBJ2-3; TRBD2 might be the D (5 bases). V gave up 2 bases and J gave up 0 bases, with 9 bases separating them. The CDR3 runs to 15 residues. Germline V gene lookup returns CDR1 MNHNY and CDR2 SVGAGI (reference sequence).

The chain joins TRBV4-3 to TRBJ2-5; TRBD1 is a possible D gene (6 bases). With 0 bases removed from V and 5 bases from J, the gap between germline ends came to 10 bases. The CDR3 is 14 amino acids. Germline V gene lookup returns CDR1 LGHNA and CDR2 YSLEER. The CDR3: CASSQEQGWETQYF. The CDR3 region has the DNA TGCGCCAGCAGCCAAGAACAGGGTTGGGAGACCCAGTACTTC.

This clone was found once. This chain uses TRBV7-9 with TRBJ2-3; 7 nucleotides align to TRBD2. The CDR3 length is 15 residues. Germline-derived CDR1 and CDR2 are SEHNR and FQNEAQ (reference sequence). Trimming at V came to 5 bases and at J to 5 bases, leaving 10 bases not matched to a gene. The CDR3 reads CASSLTNLAGDTQYF. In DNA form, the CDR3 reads TGTGCCAGCAGCCTAACTAATTTAGCGGGAGATACGCAGTATTTT.

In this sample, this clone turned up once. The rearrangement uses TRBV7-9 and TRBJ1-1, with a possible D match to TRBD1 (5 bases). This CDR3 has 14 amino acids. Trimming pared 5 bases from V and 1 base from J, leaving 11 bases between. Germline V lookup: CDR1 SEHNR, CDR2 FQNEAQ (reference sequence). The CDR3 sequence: CASSNRGGNTEAFF. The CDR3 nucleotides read TGTGCCAGCAGCAACCGGGGGGGGAACACTGAAGCTTTCTTT.

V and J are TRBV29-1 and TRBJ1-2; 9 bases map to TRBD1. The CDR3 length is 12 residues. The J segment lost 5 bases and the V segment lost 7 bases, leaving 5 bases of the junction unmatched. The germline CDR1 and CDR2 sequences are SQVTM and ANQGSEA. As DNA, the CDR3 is TGCAGCGCGGACAGGGGTCGGTATGGCTACACCTTC. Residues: CSADRGRYGYTF.

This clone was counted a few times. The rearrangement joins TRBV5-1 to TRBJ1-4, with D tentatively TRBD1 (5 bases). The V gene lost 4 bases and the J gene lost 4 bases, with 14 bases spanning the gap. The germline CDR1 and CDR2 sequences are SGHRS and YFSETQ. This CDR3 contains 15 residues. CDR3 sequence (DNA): TGCGCCAGCAGCCTCGGGACTTCGAGTAATGAAAAACTGTTTTTT. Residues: CASSLGTSSNEKLFF.

CDR3 in amino acids: CATQGQGNTGELFF. The DNA for the CDR3 is TGTGCCACCCAGGGACAGGGCAACACCGGGGAGCTGTTTTTT. The chain combines TRBV28 with TRBJ2-2; 9 positions match TRBD1. The trim removed 10 bases at V and 2 bases at J, leaving 5 bases unmatched. The CDR3 contains 14 residues. CDR1 and CDR2 (germline): MDHEN, SYDVKM. Variable domain in full (rest from reference TRBV28 and TRBJ2-2): DVKVTQSSRYLVKRTGEKVFLECVQDMDHENMFWYRQDPGLGLRLIYFSYDVKMKEKGDIPEGYSVSREKKERFSLILESASTNQTSMYLCATQGQGNTGELFFGEGSRLTVL.

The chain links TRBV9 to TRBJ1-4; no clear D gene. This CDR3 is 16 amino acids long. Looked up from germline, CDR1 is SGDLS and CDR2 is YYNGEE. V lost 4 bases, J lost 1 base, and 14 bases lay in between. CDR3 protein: CASSPYPGVTNEKLFF. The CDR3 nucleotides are TGTGCCAGCAGCCCATACCCGGGTGTAACTAATGAAAAACTGTTTTTT. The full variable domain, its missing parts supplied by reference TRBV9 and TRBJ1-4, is DSGVTQTPKHLITATGQRVTLRCSPRSGDLSVYWYQQSLDQGLQFLIQYYNGEERAKGNILERFSAQQFPDLHSELNLSSLELGDSALYFCASSPYPGVTNEKLFFGSGTQLSVL.